A single sample is the source of the 9 T cell receptor beta chains below, sequenced in a study of metastatic and nonmetastatic thyroid tumors. MiXCR reprocessed the PCR reads for TCRdb. The sample yields tens of thousands of clones, 25% seen once. Thyroid surgery was performed in patients who had received no treatment beforehand. The sequenced sample consisted of blood. These receptors all come from a female donor with papillary thyroid cancer or a benign thyroid nodule (not recorded which). Some clones in this sample may be carry-over from other donors' samples.

This clone was observed many times. This chain joins TRBV9 and TRBJ2-3; D possibly corresponds to TRBD2 (6 bases). V lost 0 bases and J 1 base, leaving 9 bases between the germline ends. The germline V gene has CDR1 SGDLS and CDR2 YYNGEE. The CDR3 is made up of 15 amino acids. CDR3 coding DNA: TGTGCCAGCAGCGTAGGGTGGGAGGGCACAGATACGCAGTATTTT. This codes for CASSVGWEGTDTQYF.

A word on this clone: The junction does not match germline at one end; this may be a read error. The chain employs TRBV5-1 and TRBJ1-1, with D tentatively TRBD1 (5 bases). Germline-derived CDR1 and CDR2 are SGHRS and YFSETQ. The CDR3 is made up of 14 amino acids. CDR3 coding DNA: TGCGTCAGCAGCTTGGCGGGGCAGGACACTGAAGCTATCTTT. Amino acids: CVSSLAGQDTEAIF.

The chain carries TRBV20-1 and TRBJ1-2; a possible D gene is TRBD1 (5 bases). Trimming pared 4 bases from V and 0 bases from J, leaving 12 bases between. Germline V gives CDR1 DFQATT, CDR2 SNEGSKA (reference sequence). The CDR3 is 14 amino acids. The chain's CDR3 is CSAKTELANYGYTF. CDR3 coding DNA: TGCAGTGCTAAGACAGAATTAGCTAACTATGGCTACACCTTC.

This clone has ten or more counts. The chain recombines TRBV6-1 with TRBJ1-1; a possible D gene is TRBD1 (5 bases). Deletions cut 5 bases from V and 1 base from J, with 8 bases between. This CDR3 is 13 amino acids long. Per germline, CDR1 MNHNS and CDR2 SASEGT. The CDR3 sequence: CASSPTENTEAFF. The CDR3 bases are TGTGCCAGCAGTCCGACAGAGAACACTGAAGCTTTCTTT.

The gene calls are TRBV5-1 and TRBJ2-7, with 11 bases matching TRBD1. Germline V gene data show CDR1 as SGHRS and CDR2 as YFSETQ. CDR3 size: 15 residues. The ends lost 5 bases at V and 0 bases at J; junction bases unmatched: 4. The CDR3 region is CASRPGTGGSYEQYF. DNA of the CDR3: TGCGCCAGCAGGCCCGGGACAGGGGGCTCCTACGAGCAGTACTTC.

The chain joins TRBV7-8 to TRBJ1-5; D unresolved. Trimming removed 0 bases at V and 5 bases at J, with 14 bases between. The germline V gene encodes CDR1 SGHVS and CDR2 FQNEAQ. The CDR3 loop spans 16 amino acids. The CDR3 DNA follows: TGTGCCAGCAGCTTAGCGGCGGTGGAGGGCCATCAGCCCCAGCATTTT. Amino acids: CASSLAAVEGHQPQHF.

This clone was picked up many times. The chain links TRBV12-5 to TRBJ1-1; the D is unclear. This CDR3 is built from 13 residues. V was cut by 1 base and J by 11 bases, with 14 bases left in between. The germline gives CDR1 LGHNT, CDR2 FRNRAP. CDR3 sequence: CASGLEEVGGAFF. CDR3 bases: TGTGCTAGTGGTTTGGAAGAGGTCGGTGGGGCTTTCTTT.

This clone was picked up a small number of times. The V call is TRBV10-3, the J call TRBJ1-4; 7 nucleotides agree with TRBD1. CDR1 is ENHRY and CDR2 is SYGVKD in the germline V gene. The CDR3 extends over 13 amino acids. The junction had 4 bases not matched to a gene; V was cut back by 1 base and J by 11 bases. The CDR3 region is CAISELQGRKLFF. In DNA form, the CDR3 reads TGTGCCATCAGTGAGTTACAGGGGAGGAAACTGTTTTTT.

At least ten counts were recorded for this clone. Germline and junction disagree at one end, which may indicate a read error. The chain links TRBV12-3 or TRBV12-4 to TRBJ2-2; 9 bases align to TRBD2. The CDR3 has 15 residues. The CDR3 bases are TGTGCCAGCAGTCTAGCGGGGTTGAACACCGGGGAGCTGTTTTTT. It codes for CASSLAGLNTGELFF.